Described below is a single TCR beta chain sequence and its context. As yet, its antigen is unknown. Measured with immunoSEQ multiplex PCR; TCRdb has only the in-frame clones, and not every one. This sample yields tens of thousands of clones, of which approximately 91% are seen a single time; about a fifth belongs to the top ten. The data were obtained in a study of T cell responses to AZD1222 COVID-19 vaccine. Study outcomes and limitations: Two AZD1222 administrations were followed by greater Spike-specific TCR breadth and depth.

This CDR3 contains 14 residues. Germline V gives CDR1 KGHSH, CDR2 LQKENI. The V segment lost 3 bases and the J segment 3 bases; nucleotides outside the gene matches: 0. Here the sequenced sample was peripheral blood, taken on day 0 of AZD1222 vaccination. V usage is TRBV18 and J usage is TRBJ1-3, with TRBD1 matching over 9 bases. The receptor comes from an adult in good health. CDR3 bases: TGTGCCAGCTCACCGGACAGGGGTGGAAACACCATATATTTT. It is translated as CASSPDRGGNTIYF.